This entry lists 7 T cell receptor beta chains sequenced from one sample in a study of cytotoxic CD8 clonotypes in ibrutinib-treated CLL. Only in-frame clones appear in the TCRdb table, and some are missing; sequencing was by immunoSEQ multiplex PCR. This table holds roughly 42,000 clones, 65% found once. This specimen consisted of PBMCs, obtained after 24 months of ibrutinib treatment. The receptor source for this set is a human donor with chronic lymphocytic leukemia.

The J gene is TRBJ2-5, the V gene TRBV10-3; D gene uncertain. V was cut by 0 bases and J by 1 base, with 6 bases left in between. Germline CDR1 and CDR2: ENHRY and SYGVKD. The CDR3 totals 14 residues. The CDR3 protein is CAISESTSQETQYF. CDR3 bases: TGTGCCATCAGTGAGTCTACCTCCCAAGAGACCCAGTACTTC.

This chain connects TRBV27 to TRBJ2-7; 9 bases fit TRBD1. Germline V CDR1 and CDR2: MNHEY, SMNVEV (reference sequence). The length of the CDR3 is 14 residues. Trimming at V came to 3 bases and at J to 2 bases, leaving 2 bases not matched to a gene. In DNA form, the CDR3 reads TGTGCCAGCAGTTTTGGGACAGGGCCCTACGAGCAGTACTTC. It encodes CASSFGTGPYEQYF.

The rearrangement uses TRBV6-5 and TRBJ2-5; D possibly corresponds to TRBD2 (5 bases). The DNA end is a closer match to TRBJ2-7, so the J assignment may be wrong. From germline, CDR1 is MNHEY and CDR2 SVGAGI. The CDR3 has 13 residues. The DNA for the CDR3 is TGTGCCAGCAGTTACAGGGAGAGCTACGAGCAGTACTTC. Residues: CASSYRESYEQYF.

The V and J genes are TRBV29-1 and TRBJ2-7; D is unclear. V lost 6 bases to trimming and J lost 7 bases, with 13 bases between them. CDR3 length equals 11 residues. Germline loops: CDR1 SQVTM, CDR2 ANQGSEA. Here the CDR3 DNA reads TGCAGCGTGTCCGAACCTGGGGAGCAGTACTTC. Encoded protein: CSVSEPGEQYF.

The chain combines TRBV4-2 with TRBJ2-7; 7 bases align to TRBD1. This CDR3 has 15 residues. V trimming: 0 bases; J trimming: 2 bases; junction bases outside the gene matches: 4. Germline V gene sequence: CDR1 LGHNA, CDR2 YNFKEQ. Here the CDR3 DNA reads TGTGCCAGCAGCCAAGACCCTGGACAGGCCTACGAGCAGTACTTC. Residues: CASSQDPGQAYEQYF.

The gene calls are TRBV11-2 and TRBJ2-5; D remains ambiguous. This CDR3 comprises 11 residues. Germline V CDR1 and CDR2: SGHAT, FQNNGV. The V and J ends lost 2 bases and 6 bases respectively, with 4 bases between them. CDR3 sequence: CASSLYQTQYF. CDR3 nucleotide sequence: TGTGCCAGCAGCTTATACCAGACCCAGTACTTC.

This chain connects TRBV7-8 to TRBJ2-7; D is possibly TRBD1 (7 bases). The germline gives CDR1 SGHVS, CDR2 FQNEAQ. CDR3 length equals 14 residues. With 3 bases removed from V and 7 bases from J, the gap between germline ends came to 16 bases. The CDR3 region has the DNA TGTGCCAGCAGCTTTGGGGGGACAGCGGAAGAGCAGTACTTC. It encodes CASSFGGTAEEQYF. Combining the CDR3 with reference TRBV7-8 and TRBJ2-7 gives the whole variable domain GAGVSQSPRYKVAKRGQDVALRCDPISGHVSLFWYQQALGQGPEFLTYFQNEAQLDKSGLPSDRFFAERPEGSVSTLKIQRTQQEDSAVYLCASSFGGTAEEQYFGPGTRLTVT.